One and the same sample provided the 25 T cell receptor beta chains below, sequenced in a study of technical replicates of blood from a few donors. The repertoire was sequenced with immunoSEQ multiplex PCR; TCRdb's copy has only in-frame clones and lacks some. The sample lists around 58,000 clones, around nine tenths occurring once. The material sequenced was PBMCs. The receptor set was obtained from a human donor in good health. Some clones in this sample may be carry-over from other donors' samples.

V is TRBV7-8 and J is TRBJ1-5; D unclear. The CDR3 has 14 amino acids. The V end lost 5 bases, the J end lost 3 bases, and 11 bases lay between the germline ends. The germline V gene encodes CDR1 SGHVS and CDR2 FQNEAQ. CDR3 region: CASSVGPVNQPQHF. CDR3 coding DNA: TGTGCCAGCAGCGTAGGGCCCGTCAATCAGCCCCAGCATTTT.

This clone was counted only a few times. This chain uses TRBV9 with TRBJ2-2; D perhaps matches TRBD1 (5 bases). Germline V gene sequence: CDR1 SGDLS, CDR2 YYNGEE. CDR3 length: 14 residues. Deletions cut 1 base from V and 7 bases from J, with 11 bases between. The CDR3 reads CASSVSQGIGELFF. The CDR3 bases are TGTGCCAGCAGCGTAAGTCAGGGAATCGGGGAGCTGTTTTTT.

This clone was recorded a few times. V gene TRBV6-5 combines with J gene TRBJ2-2; a possible D gene is TRBD1 (5 bases). The V gene's germline CDR1 is MNHEY and CDR2 SVGAGI. V was cut by 5 bases and J by 1 base, with 11 bases left in between. This CDR3 has 15 residues. CDR3 protein: CASSTTGKNTGELFF. The CDR3 DNA follows: TGTGCCAGCAGTACAACAGGAAAGAACACCGGGGAGCTGTTTTTT.

The chain has TRBV6-5 and TRBJ1-2, with a tentative D call TRBD1 (5 bases). V lost 2 bases to trimming and J lost 2 bases, with 9 bases between them. In germline, CDR1 is MNHEY, CDR2 SVGAGI. The CDR3 loop spans 14 amino acids. In nucleotides, the CDR3 is TGTGCCAGCAGTTACAGTGCAGGGAACTATGGCTACACCTTC. This gives the protein CASSYSAGNYGYTF.

V gene TRBV11-2 combines with J gene TRBJ2-5; D is possibly TRBD2 (6 bases). Germline CDR1 is SGHAT and CDR2 is FQNNGV. This CDR3 region has 16 residues. Trimming cost V 5 bases and J 2 bases, with 18 bases left between them. The CDR3 protein is CASSATSSRRQETQYF. CDR3 DNA sequence: TGTGCCAGCAGCGCCACTAGCAGCCGCCGGCAAGAGACCCAGTACTTC.

V usage is TRBV5-4 and J usage is TRBJ2-7; D may correspond to TRBD1 or TRBD2 (9 bases each). V dropped 4 bases and J dropped 13 bases, with 27 bases sitting between them. The CDR3 runs to 15 residues. Germline V lookup: CDR1 SGHNT, CDR2 YYREEE (reference sequence). The CDR3 here is CASSGRQGGSGREYF. The CDR3 nucleotides are TGTGCCAGCAGCGGCCGACAGGGGGGTAGCGGGAGAGAATACTTC.

The chain employs TRBV4-2 and TRBJ2-7; TRBD1 is a possible D gene (6 bases). Germline CDR1 is LGHNA and CDR2 is YNFKEQ. The V end lost 3 bases, the J end lost 5 bases, and 11 bases lay between the germline ends. The CDR3 runs 13 residues. Written as DNA, the CDR3 is TGTGCCAGCAGCCAGGTAACAGGGAACGAGCAGTACTTC. Translated, it gives CASSQVTGNEQYF.

This clone is a singleton in its sample. J is TRBJ2-1 and V is TRBV7-2, with 8 bases aligning to TRBD2. V trimming: 5 bases; J trimming: 5 bases; junction bases outside the gene matches: 5. The CDR3 is made up of 14 amino acids. From germline, CDR1 is SGHTA and CDR2 FQGNSA. In nucleotides, the CDR3 is TGTGCCAGCAGCCGTAGCGGGATTGACAATGAGCAGTTCTTC. It translates to CASSRSGIDNEQFF.

The CDR3 DNA reads TGTGCCAGCAGCTCCCGGACAGGCACCGGGGAGCTGTTTTTT. This codes for CASSSRTGTGELFF. V gene TRBV9 combines with J gene TRBJ2-2; 7 bases line up with TRBD1. CDR3 size: 14 residues. CDR1 and CDR2 from the germline V gene are SGDLS and YYNGEE. The V segment lost 4 bases and the J segment 4 bases; nucleotides outside the gene matches: 4.

Only one count was recorded for this clone. The rearrangement links TRBV10-3 to TRBJ2-1, with a possible D match to TRBD2 (6 bases). Looked up from germline, CDR1 is ENHRY and CDR2 is SYGVKD. Deletions cut 7 bases from V and 6 bases from J, with 13 bases between. The CDR3 consists of 13 residues. In DNA, the CDR3 is TGTGCCATCAAAGGGGTCGGGGGCAATGAGCAGTTCTTC. Its protein product is CAIKGVGGNEQFF.

The V gene is TRBV18, the J gene TRBJ1-2; D unresolved. Germline V CDR1 and CDR2: KGHSH, LQKENI. Between the trimmed V and J ends, which lost 1 base and 8 bases, there was a span of 20 bases. CDR3 length: 16 amino acids. The CDR3 is CASSPQSQAYREGYTF. In nucleotides, the CDR3 is TGTGCCAGCTCACCACAGTCCCAGGCCTACCGCGAAGGCTACACCTTC. Together with reference TRBV18 and TRBJ1-2, the CDR3 gives the full variable domain: NAGVMQNPRHLVRRRGQEARLRCSPMKGHSHVYWYRQLPEEGLKFMVYLQKENIIDESGMPKERFSAEFPKEGPSILRIQQVVRGDSAAYFCASSPQSQAYREGYTFGSGTRLTVV.

The CDR3 region has the DNA TGTGCCAGCAGCTTGGTCGACAGTAATTTCGGGTACGAGCAGTACTTC. Its protein product is CASSLVDSNFGYEQYF. This chain connects TRBV5-6 to TRBJ2-7; D may be TRBD1 (5 bases). Trimming took 0 bases from V and 4 from J, leaving 17 bases between them. CDR1 is SGHDT, CDR2 YYEEEE, per germline. The CDR3 covers 16 residues.

This chain uses TRBV6-5 with TRBJ2-7; TRBD2 agrees at 13 bases. The V gene's germline CDR1 is MNHEY and CDR2 SVGAGI. After removal of 5 bases from V and 5 bases from J, the junction contained 6 bases not matched to a gene. The CDR3 totals 15 residues. The CDR3 DNA follows: TGTGCCAGCAGTCCCCGGACTAGCGGGAGTCACGAGCAGTACTTC. Translating it yields CASSPRTSGSHEQYF.

J is TRBJ1-2 and V is TRBV11-1; tentative D call: TRBD1 (5 bases). The CDR3 length is 12 residues. Germline loops: CDR1 SGHAT, CDR2 FQDESV (reference sequence). Between the trimmed V and J ends, which lost 5 bases and 5 bases, there was a span of 9 bases. The CDR3 sequence is CASSRDRYGYTF. In DNA form, the CDR3 reads TGTGCCAGCAGCCGCGACAGATATGGCTACACCTTC.

Only one count was recorded for this clone. This chain uses TRBV5-4 with TRBJ2-2; 9 bases fit TRBD2. Germline CDR1 is SGHNT and CDR2 is YYREEE (reference sequence). V trimming: 4 bases; J trimming: 7 bases; junction bases outside the gene matches: 17. CDR3 length: 18 amino acids. The CDR3 DNA follows: TGTGCCAGCAGCCCCGGGGGCGGGAGGGCCCTGGAGAACGGGGAGCTGTTTTTT. It encodes CASSPGGGRALENGELFF.

This rearrangement joins TRBV5-5 to TRBJ2-2, with TRBD2 matching over 10 bases. CDR1 and CDR2 (germline): SGHKS, YYEKEE (reference sequence). V shed 3 bases and J 1 base; nucleotides not matched to a gene: 9. This CDR3 spans 18 amino acids. CDR3 coding DNA: TGTGCCAGCAGCTGGGGGCAGACTAGCGGGCTGAACACCGGGGAGCTGTTTTTT. Translating gives CASSWGQTSGLNTGELFF.

Details on this clone: An end of the junction does not agree with germline; a read error may underlie this. J is TRBJ1-5 and V is TRBV6-7; 8 bases fit TRBD1. TRBV6-7 is an ORF; its function is uncertain. The CDR3 is 10 residues long. For the CDR3, the DNA is TGTGCCAGCAGTATGCCGGACAGGGCTTTT. Amino acids: CASSMPDRAF.

The chain couples TRBV6-6 to TRBJ1-4, with 7 bases lining up with TRBD1. The CDR3 is 13 amino acids. V was pared by 6 bases and J by 4 bases, with 2 bases of the junction left unmatched. Germline loops: CDR1 MNHNY, CDR2 SVGAGI (reference sequence). The CDR3 DNA follows: TGTGCCAGCAGCGGACAGGTTAATGAAAAACTGTTTTTT. Amino acids: CASSGQVNEKLFF.

This sequence joins TRBV27 and TRBJ2-7; 14 bases are shared with TRBD2. With V trimmed by 8 bases and J by 5 bases, 8 bases remained unmatched. CDR1 and CDR2 (germline): MNHEY, SMNVEV (reference sequence). This CDR3 is 15 amino acids long. As DNA, the CDR3 is TGTGCCAGCTCGGGACTAGCGGGAGTTGGGGACGAGCAGTACTTC. Translation gives CASSGLAGVGDEQYF.

In DNA form, the CDR3 reads TGTGCCAGCAGTGCGGGGGGGCTGTTCAATGAGCAGTTCTTC. Translating gives CASSAGGLFNEQFF. The V and J genes are TRBV25-1 and TRBJ2-1, with 8 positions matching TRBD2. Germline CDR1 is MGHDK and CDR2 is SYGVNS. The V segment lost 4 bases and the J segment 6 bases; nucleotides outside the gene matches: 5. The CDR3 sequence is 14 residues long. Complete variable domain (other parts from reference TRBV25-1 and TRBJ2-1): EADIYQTPRYLVIGTGKKITLECSQTMGHDKMYWYQQDPGMELHLIHYSYGVNSTEKGDLSSESTVSRIRTEHFPLTLESARPSHTSQYLCASSAGGLFNEQFFGPGTRLTVL.

This clone is a singleton in its sample. The V and J genes are TRBV5-8 and TRBJ1-5; D remains unclear. This CDR3 region has 15 residues. Per the germline V gene, CDR1 is SGHTS and CDR2 is YDEGEE. The V gene lost 0 bases and the J gene lost 1 base, with 8 bases spanning the gap. The CDR3 loop reads CASSLAGLSNQPQHF. In nucleotides, the CDR3 is TGTGCCAGCAGCTTGGCGGGGTTGAGCAATCAGCCCCAGCATTTT.

V is TRBV19 and J is TRBJ2-3, with no clear D. This CDR3 region has 14 residues. Germline V gene data show CDR1 as LNHDA and CDR2 as SQIVND (reference sequence). Trimming pared 3 bases from V and 5 bases from J, leaving 12 bases between. The CDR3 region has the DNA TGTGCCAGTAGTATTGGTCTAAGAGGAGATACGCAGTATTTT. The encoded protein is CASSIGLRGDTQYF.

The CDR3, as DNA: TGTGCCAGCAGCTACCGGACAGGGGCAGGCGGGGAGCTGTTTTTT. This gives the protein CASSYRTGAGGELFF. The rearrangement joins TRBV7-2 to TRBJ2-2, with 9 nucleotides matching TRBD1. There are 15 residues in the CDR3. With V trimmed by 4 bases and J by 7 bases, 7 bases remained unmatched. Germline CDR1 reads SGHTA; CDR2 reads FQGNSA.

This clone turned up a few times. The gene calls are TRBV29-1 and TRBJ1-1; D gene unclear. CDR1 is SQVTM, CDR2 ANQGSEA, per germline. V was clipped by 7 bases and J by 0 bases, with 6 bases between them. The CDR3 consists of 11 residues. The DNA of the CDR3 is TGCAGCGGACACTTGAACACTGAAGCTTTCTTT. This encodes CSGHLNTEAFF.

The chain couples TRBV7-6 to TRBJ2-6; 7 bases align to TRBD2. Germline V lookup: CDR1 SGHVS, CDR2 FNYEAQ. The CDR3 length is 19 residues. J gave up 0 bases and V 0 bases, and 8 bases lay outside the gene matches. The CDR3 bases are TGTGCCAGCAGCTTAGCGTGGGACTATGGTGACTCTGGGGCCAACGTCCTGACTTTC. Translation gives CASSLAWDYGDSGANVLTF.